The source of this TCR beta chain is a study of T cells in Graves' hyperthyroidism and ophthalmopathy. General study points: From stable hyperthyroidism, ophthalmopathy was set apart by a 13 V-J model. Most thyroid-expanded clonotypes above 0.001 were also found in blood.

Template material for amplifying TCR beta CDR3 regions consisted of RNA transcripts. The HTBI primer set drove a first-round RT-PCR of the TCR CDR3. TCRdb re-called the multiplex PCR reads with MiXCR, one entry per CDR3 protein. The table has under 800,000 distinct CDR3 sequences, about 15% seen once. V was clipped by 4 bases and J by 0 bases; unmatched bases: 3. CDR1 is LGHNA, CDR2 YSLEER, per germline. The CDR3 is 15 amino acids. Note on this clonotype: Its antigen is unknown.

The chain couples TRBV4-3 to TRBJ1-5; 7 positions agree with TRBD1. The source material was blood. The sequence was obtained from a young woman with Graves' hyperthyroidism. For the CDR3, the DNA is TGCGCCAGCAGCCCGGGGACAGATAGCAATCAGCCCCAGCATTTT. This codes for CASSPGTDSNQPQHF.